This T cell receptor beta chain was retrieved from a study of blood T cell repertoires in COVID-19. About the research overall: T cells, B-cell-depleted T cells, or PBMCs supplied cDNA or gDNA.

Original processing methods: Quantification of nucleated cells was approximated via reference gene primer amplification. Clones were sequenced by immunoSEQ multiplex PCR, and TCRdb holds only the in-frame ones, with some missing. D and trimming come from the DNA, and the V and J calls and clone size come from that table. The sample contains 200,000 to 250,000 clones, almost 90% of which appear only once. Participant age was about 18 to 95 years, and participants resided in around 24 US areas. This TCR derives from a woman between 50 and 59 years old with acute COVID-19. The sample consisted of PBMCs or T cells enriched from blood (not recorded which).

CDR3 in DNA: TGCGCCAGCAGCTTGAGCGGGATCTCCTACGAGCAGTACTTC. Its protein product is CASSLSGISYEQYF. The chain joins TRBV5-1 to TRBJ2-7; TRBD2 matches at 7 bases. This CDR3 is 14 amino acids long. The V segment lost 1 base and the J segment 0 bases; nucleotides outside the gene matches: 1. Germline V gene sequence: CDR1 SGHRS, CDR2 YFSETQ.